These 23 T cell receptor beta chains share one sample of origin, sequenced in a study of shared clonotypes between healthy human individuals. The repertoire was sequenced with immunoSEQ multiplex PCR; TCRdb's copy has only in-frame clones and lacks some. The data contain about 680,000 clones, 92% of them seen just once; the ten biggest clones take up more than 20%. CD8 cells regarded as naive lacked CD45RO, were positively chosen for CCR7, and omitted terminally differentiated effector memory CD45RA+ cells. Sequenced: naive CD8+ T cells sorted from blood. The receptors shown here come from a man under 40 in good health.

This chain joins TRBV5-8 and TRBJ2-7, with TRBD1 as a possible D gene (5 bases). The CDR3 is 15 amino acids. CDR1 is SGHTS, CDR2 YDEGEE, per germline. Trimming took off 3 bases at V and 0 bases at J, with 13 bases between the two ends. CDR3 loop: CASSSGQAYSYEQYF. Written as DNA, the CDR3 is TGTGCCAGCAGCTCAGGACAAGCCTACTCCTACGAGCAGTACTTC.

In nucleotides, the CDR3 is TGTGCCAGCAGTTCGGCAGGGGGTACTGAAGCTTTCTTT. Its translation: CASSSAGGTEAFF. V gene TRBV27 combines with J gene TRBJ1-1; the match to TRBD1 covers 7 bases. The J segment lost 5 bases and the V segment lost 4 bases, leaving 4 bases of the junction unmatched. CDR1 is MNHEY and CDR2 is SMNVEV in the germline V gene (reference sequence). The length of the CDR3 is 13 residues.

In its sample, this clone was seen a few times. The rearrangement joins TRBV4-3 to TRBJ1-1, with TRBD1 matching over 11 bases. This CDR3 region has 14 residues. Germline loops: CDR1 LGHNA, CDR2 YSLEER. Trimming took 4 bases from V and 5 from J; bases not matched to a gene: 3. The CDR3, as DNA: TGCGCCAGCAGCCCCGGGACAGGGGGGACTGAAGCTTTCTTT. Protein sequence: CASSPGTGGTEAFF.

The rearrangement uses TRBV11-3 and TRBJ2-6; no clear D gene. The germline gives CDR1 SGHNT, CDR2 YENEEA. Trimming cost V 2 bases and J 1 base, with 6 bases left between them. The CDR3 contains 15 residues. The CDR3 DNA is TGTGCCAGCAGCTTAAAAGTGTCTGGGGCCAACGTCCTGACTTTC. Its protein is CASSLKVSGANVLTF.

The chain employs TRBV19 and TRBJ1-2, with TRBD1 matching 10 bases. The junction had 16 bases not matched to a gene; V was cut back by 5 bases and J by 4 bases. CDR3 length equals 18 residues. From germline, CDR1 is LNHDA and CDR2 SQIVND (reference sequence). CDR3 bases: TGTGCCAGTAGTCCTACCTCGACAGGGGGCCATGTCGGCTATGGCTACACCTTC. Translation gives CASSPTSTGGHVGYGYTF.

This clone has only one observation. The chain links TRBV4-1 to TRBJ2-7, with 7 bases that match TRBD2. Germline trimming cut 3 bases from V and 4 bases from J; bases unmatched to any gene: 9. CDR1 and CDR2 (germline): MGHRA, YSYEKL. The CDR3 totals 15 residues. CDR3 bases: TGCGCCAGCAGCCAGCACGAAAGCGGGAAGTACGAGCAGTACTTC. The encoded protein is CASSQHESGKYEQYF.

This chain links TRBV6-6 with TRBJ2-3; D is ambiguous. Germline CDR1 reads MNHNY; CDR2 reads SVGAGI (reference sequence). Trimming pared 4 bases from V and 4 bases from J, leaving 15 bases between. The CDR3 has 15 residues. CDR3 in amino acids: CASSFSIEGADTQYF. The CDR3 DNA is TGTGCCAGCAGTTTTTCAATTGAAGGCGCAGATACGCAGTATTTT.

The chain has TRBV27 and TRBJ2-7; D possibly corresponds to TRBD2 (5 bases). The CDR3 loop spans 17 amino acids. The germline CDR1 and CDR2 sequences are MNHEY and SMNVEV (reference sequence). Trimming left V 0 bases short and J 2 bases short, with 17 bases between. CDR3 DNA: TGTGCCAGCAGTTTATCGTTGGGAGACCAGAACCCCTACGAGCAGTACTTC. This codes for CASSLSLGDQNPYEQYF.

The chain combines TRBV2 with TRBJ2-7, with D possibly matching TRBD2 (6 bases). The CDR3 consists of 14 residues. V was cut by 6 bases and J by 0 bases, with 12 bases left in between. In germline, CDR1 is SNHLY, CDR2 FYNNEI. The CDR3 DNA reads TGTGCCAGCAGAGGGACTCCTTTCTCCTACGAGCAGTACTTC. Translating gives CASRGTPFSYEQYF.

Worth noting for this clone: Other nucleotide sequences in the sample specify the same CDR3. This sequence joins TRBV6-1 and TRBJ2-7, with 9 bases fitting TRBD1. J gave up 2 bases and V 0 bases, and 2 bases lay outside the gene matches. From germline, CDR1 is MNHNS and CDR2 SASEGT. CDR3 length equals 15 residues. CDR3 coding DNA: TGTGCCAGCAGTGAAGCGGGGACAGGGACCTACGAGCAGTACTTC. This translates into CASSEAGTGTYEQYF.

J is TRBJ2-7 and V is TRBV18; a possible D gene is TRBD1 (5 bases). CDR1 and CDR2 from the germline V gene are KGHSH and LQKENI. Trimming stripped 6 bases from V and 4 bases from J, with 19 bases between. This CDR3 region has 15 residues. DNA for the CDR3: TGTGCCAGCTCGCCCAGCAGGGTGGTGGTGTACGAGCAGTACTTC. Translated: CASSPSRVVVYEQYF.

This clone was seen a single time. J is TRBJ1-1 and V is TRBV13, with D possibly TRBD1 on 5 matching bases. Trimming stripped 2 bases from V and 8 bases from J, with 9 bases between. The CDR3 extends over 12 amino acids. CDR1 and CDR2 (germline): PRHDT, FYEKMQ (reference sequence). CDR3 region: CASSLLGVEAFF. For the CDR3, the DNA is TGTGCCAGCAGCTTATTAGGGGTGGAAGCTTTCTTT. Variable domain in full (rest from reference TRBV13 and TRBJ1-1): AAGVIQSPRHLIKEKRETATLKCYPIPRHDTVYWYQQGPGQDPQFLISFYEKMQSDKGSIPDRFSAQQFSDYHSELNMSSLELGDSALYFCASSLLGVEAFFGQGTRLTVV.

The chain links TRBV4-3 to TRBJ2-5, with a weak D call TRBD1 (6 bases). There are 14 residues in the CDR3. Germline CDR1 is LGHNA and CDR2 is YSLEER. Trimming removed 3 bases at V and 5 bases at J, with 13 bases between. The CDR3 nucleotides read TGCGCCAGCAGCCACCTGGGGGCCCGGGAGACCCAGTACTTC. Residues: CASSHLGARETQYF.

This sequence joins TRBV7-6 and TRBJ2-1; D call uncertain. This CDR3 region has 13 residues. Germline V gene data show CDR1 as SGHVS and CDR2 as FNYEAQ. The CDR3 here is CAVVPTNYNEQFF. CDR3 sequence (DNA): TGTGCGGTGGTCCCAACCAACTACAATGAGCAGTTCTTC.

CDR3 DNA: TGTGCCAGCAGTTTCATCCCGGGATGGGCAGCAGATACGCAGTATTTT. It specifies CASSFIPGWAADTQYF. The chain recombines TRBV27 with TRBJ2-3; TRBD2 is a possible D gene (5 bases). V dropped 3 bases and J dropped 4 bases, with 17 bases sitting between them. The V gene's germline CDR1 is MNHEY and CDR2 SMNVEV (reference sequence). This CDR3 region has 16 residues.

V gene TRBV27 combines with J gene TRBJ2-7; 10 nucleotides align to TRBD1. Per germline, CDR1 MNHEY and CDR2 SMNVEV (reference sequence). This CDR3 region has 14 residues. V lost 6 bases, J lost 3 bases, and 5 bases stayed unmatched. The chain's CDR3 is CASSPGTGVYEQYF. The CDR3 nucleotides read TGTGCCAGCAGCCCTGGGACAGGGGTCTACGAGCAGTACTTC.

The rearrangement joins TRBV15 to TRBJ1-1; 10 positions agree with TRBD1. The J segment lost 7 bases and the V segment lost 5 bases, leaving 4 bases of the junction unmatched. The CDR3 totals 13 residues. Germline V CDR1 and CDR2: LNHNV, YYDKDF (reference sequence). The CDR3 reads CATSRDRGGEAFF. The CDR3 DNA sequence: TGTGCCACCAGCCGGGACAGGGGAGGTGAAGCTTTCTTT.

The chain joins TRBV9 to TRBJ2-7; D is ambiguous. V was shortened by 0 bases and J by 6 bases, with 10 bases between the two germline ends. The V gene's germline CDR1 is SGDLS and CDR2 YYNGEE. CDR3 length equals 13 residues. The CDR3 region has the DNA TGTGCCAGCAGCGTAGGGGTCAGCACCGAGCAGTACTTC. Its translation: CASSVGVSTEQYF.

This chain connects TRBV19 to TRBJ1-4; D may be TRBD1 (5 bases). Germline CDR1 reads LNHDA; CDR2 reads SQIVND (reference sequence). This CDR3 is 15 amino acids long. V gave up 7 bases and J gave up 10 bases, with 22 bases separating them. CDR3 amino acids: CASNMRRGTGGKLFF. CDR3 in DNA: TGTGCCAGTAACATGAGGAGGGGTACAGGCGGAAAACTGTTTTTT. The complete variable domain, with remaining parts taken from reference TRBV19 and TRBJ1-4, reads DGGITQSPKYLFRKEGQNVTLSCEQNLNHDAMYWYRQDPGQGLRLIYYSQIVNDFQKGDIAEGYSVSREKKESFPLTVTSAQKNPTAFYLCASNMRRGTGGKLFFGSGTQLSVL.

This sequence joins TRBV28 and TRBJ1-5; 9 bases agree with TRBD1. V trimming: 3 bases; J trimming: 4 bases; junction bases outside the gene matches: 4. This CDR3 has 15 amino acids. Germline assignment: CDR1 MDHEN and CDR2 SYDVKM. CDR3 region: CASSFRDRANQPQHF. The CDR3 nucleotides are TGTGCCAGCAGTTTCAGGGACAGGGCAAATCAGCCCCAGCATTTT.

This clone appeared a single time. The V and J genes are TRBV27 and TRBJ2-7, with TRBD2 identical over 7 bases. Germline CDR1 and CDR2: MNHEY and SMNVEV (reference sequence). V lost 4 bases to trimming and J lost 2 bases; unmatched junction nucleotides: 5. This CDR3 spans 14 amino acids. In DNA form, the CDR3 reads TGTGCCAGCAGTTGGGGGGGGTACGCCTACGAGCAGTACTTC. Translation: CASSWGGYAYEQYF.

The CDR3 spells CASSLEGGLRETQYF. CDR3 in DNA: TGTGCCAGCAGTCTCGAGGGGGGGCTACGGGAGACCCAGTACTTC. The chain links TRBV28 to TRBJ2-5; possible D gene TRBD2, 7 bases. Germline V gene lookup returns CDR1 MDHEN and CDR2 SYDVKM. The CDR3 is 15 amino acids. Trimming removed 5 bases at V and 5 bases at J, with 18 bases between.

The chain uses TRBV10-3 and TRBJ2-2; D remains unclear. The V end lost 3 bases, the J end lost 6 bases, and 23 bases lay between the germline ends. CDR3 length: 18 amino acids. The germline V gene encodes CDR1 ENHRY and CDR2 SYGVKD. The CDR3 sequence is CAISEGSSRVINPGELFF. The CDR3 DNA follows: TGTGCCATCAGTGAAGGTTCGAGTAGAGTAATTAACCCCGGGGAGCTGTTTTTT.